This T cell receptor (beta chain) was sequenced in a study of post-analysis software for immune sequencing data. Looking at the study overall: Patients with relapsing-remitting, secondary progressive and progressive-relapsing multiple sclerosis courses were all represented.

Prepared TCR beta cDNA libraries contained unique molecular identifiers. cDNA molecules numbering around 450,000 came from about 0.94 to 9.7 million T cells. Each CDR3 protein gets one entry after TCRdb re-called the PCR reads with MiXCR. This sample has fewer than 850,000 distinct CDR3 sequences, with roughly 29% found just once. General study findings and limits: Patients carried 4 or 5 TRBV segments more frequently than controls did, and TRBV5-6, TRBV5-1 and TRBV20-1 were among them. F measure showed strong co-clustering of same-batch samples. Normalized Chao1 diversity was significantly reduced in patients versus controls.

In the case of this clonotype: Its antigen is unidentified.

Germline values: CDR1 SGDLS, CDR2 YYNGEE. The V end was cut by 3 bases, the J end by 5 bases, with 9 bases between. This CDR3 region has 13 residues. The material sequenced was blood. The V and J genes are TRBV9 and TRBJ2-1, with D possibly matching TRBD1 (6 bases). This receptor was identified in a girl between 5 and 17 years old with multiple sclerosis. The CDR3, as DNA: TGTGCCAGCAGCGCGTCAGGGGACAATGAGCAGTTCTTC. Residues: CASSASGDNEQFF.